The next 30 T cell receptor beta chains were all read from a single sample in a study of blood T cell repertoires in COVID-19 (TCRdb year 2020). The library was generated by the immunoSEQ multiplex PCR assay. As stored in TCRdb, this immuneACCESS dataset retains in-frame rearrangements with V and J assigned. A fraction of the clones does not appear; measured against another copy, unresolved V genes explain less than half of the discrepancy, and the remainder lacks a known reason. The sample records 350,000 to 400,000 clones, roughly nine tenths of which are singletons. The top ten clones comprise more than 0.85% of the sample. Material: PBMCs or T cells enriched from blood (not recorded which). These receptors all come from a middle-aged woman who had been exposed to COVID-19.

CDR3 sequence (DNA): TGCAGCGTTGAAGTATCAGGGGGCAATGGCTACACCTTC. It specifies CSVEVSGGNGYTF. The V call is TRBV29-1, the J call TRBJ1-2, with 8 bases fitting TRBD1. The V gene end was trimmed by 1 base and the J gene end by 6 bases; junction bases not matched to a gene: 4. Germline CDR1 SQVTM, CDR2 ANQGSEA. The CDR3 runs to 13 residues.

Concerning this clone itself: The junction differs from germline at one of its ends, possibly a read error. The J gene is TRBJ1-6, the V gene TRBV18; 9 bases line up with TRBD1. The CDR3 is 15 amino acids. Germline CDR1 is KGHSH and CDR2 is LQKENI. The CDR3 region has the DNA TGTGCCAGCTCGCCACAGGGACAGGGTAATTCACCCCTCCACTTT. It is translated as CASSPQGQGNSPLHF.

The chain has TRBV2 and TRBJ1-5; 7 bases map to TRBD1. The V and J ends lost 6 bases and 0 bases, in that order; junction bases with no gene match: 5. The CDR3 consists of 15 residues. Per the germline V gene, CDR1 is SNHLY and CDR2 is FYNNEI. The CDR3 nucleotides read TGTGCCAGCAGCTCCGACAGGGCTAGCAATCAGCCCCAGCATTTT. Its translation is CASSSDRASNQPQHF.

The rearrangement joins TRBV3-1 (or the pseudogene TRBV3-2) to TRBJ2-1; 8 positions match TRBD2. V gave up 4 bases and J gave up 9 bases; unmatched junction bases: 5. CDR1 is LGHDT, CDR2 YNNKEL, per germline (reference sequence). The CDR3 is 13 amino acids. The CDR3 is CASSPGGNGEQFF. The CDR3 region has the DNA TGTGCCAGCAGCCCGGGGGGGAATGGTGAGCAGTTCTTC.

The chain has TRBV28 and TRBJ2-7, with 11 positions matching TRBD1. Germline CDR1 reads MDHEN; CDR2 reads SYDVKM. The CDR3 contains 14 residues. With V trimmed by 5 bases and J by 7 bases, 7 bases remained unmatched. The CDR3 bases are TGTGCCAGCAGTGGGACAGGGGGGGCCCGAGAGCAGTACTTC. Protein product: CASSGTGGAREQYF. The entire variable domain, with the rest obtained from reference TRBV28 and TRBJ2-7, is as follows: DVKVTQSSRYLVKRTGEKVFLECVQDMDHENMFWYRQDPGLGLRLIYFSYDVKMKEKGDIPEGYSVSREKKERFSLILESASTNQTSMYLCASSGTGGAREQYFGPGTRLTVT.

This clone was detected only once. The genes are TRBV3-1 (or the pseudogene TRBV3-2) and TRBJ2-1; a possible D gene is TRBD2 (5 bases). The CDR3 sequence is 17 residues long. V lost 4 bases, J lost 0 bases, and 16 bases lay in between. Looked up from germline, CDR1 is LGHDT and CDR2 is YNNKEL (reference sequence). CDR3 coding DNA: TGTGCCAGCAGCCCCCGAGAGGGCCGAGGCTCCTACAATGAGCAGTTCTTC. Its translation is CASSPREGRGSYNEQFF.

The chain has TRBV12-3 or TRBV12-4 and TRBJ2-1; D remains ambiguous. V was cut by 3 bases and J by 16 bases, with 13 bases left in between. The CDR3 has 11 residues. CDR3 DNA sequence: TGTGCCAGCAGTTTTCGGTCGAGCCATTTCTTC. This sequence encodes CASSFRSSHFF.

This clone was detected a few times. V is TRBV6-5 and J is TRBJ1-3; D gene uncertain. V lost 2 bases and J 0 bases, leaving 11 bases between the germline ends. Germline CDR1 reads MNHEY; CDR2 reads SVGAGI. The CDR3 is 16 amino acids. CDR3 sequence (DNA): TGTGCCAGCAGTTACGGGCCAATGATCTCTGGAAACACCATATATTTT. This codes for CASSYGPMISGNTIYF.

The chain combines TRBV25-1 with TRBJ2-3, with 16 positions matching TRBD2. The length of the CDR3 is 17 residues. V was clipped by 3 bases and J by 5 bases; unmatched bases: 5. CDR1 MGHDK and CDR2 SYGVNS come from the germline V gene. This chain's CDR3 is CASSEGLAGGPVDTQYF. The CDR3 nucleotides are TGTGCCAGCAGTGAGGGACTAGCGGGAGGGCCTGTAGATACGCAGTATTTT.

Details on this clone: Different DNA sequences within this sample yield the same CDR3. The chain joins TRBV18 to TRBJ1-4; the D gene is possibly TRBD1 (5 bases). Trimming pared 6 bases from V and 0 bases from J, leaving 11 bases between. CDR1 is KGHSH and CDR2 is LQKENI in the germline V gene. CDR3 length: 15 residues. The CDR3 DNA reads TGTGCCAGCTCCCTGGCGGGGGCAACTAATGAAAAACTGTTTTTT. This translates into CASSLAGATNEKLFF.

The chain employs TRBV5-1 and TRBJ2-1; no firm D call. The CDR3 length is 12 residues. Trimming cost V 6 bases and J 3 bases, with 7 bases left between them. The germline V gene encodes CDR1 SGHRS and CDR2 YFSETQ. DNA of the CDR3: TGCGCCAGCACCTCTAGCTACAATGAGCAGTTCTTC. Its protein product is CASTSSYNEQFF.

This chain joins TRBV7-2 and TRBJ2-1; D gene uncertain. CDR1 and CDR2 (germline): SGHTA, FQGNSA. With 3 bases removed from V and 6 bases from J, the gap between germline ends came to 9 bases. The CDR3 totals 13 residues. The CDR3 protein is CASSFSTANEQFF. CDR3 sequence (DNA): TGTGCCAGCAGCTTCTCTACTGCCAATGAGCAGTTCTTC.

The chain combines TRBV5-1 with TRBJ2-1, with TRBD1 as a possible D gene (6 bases). Germline V gene sequence: CDR1 SGHRS, CDR2 YFSETQ. This CDR3 has 15 residues. Trimming stripped 5 bases from V and 7 bases from J, with 19 bases between. CDR3 residues: CASSYDSKRGNEQFF. The CDR3 DNA follows: TGCGCCAGCAGTTACGACAGTAAAAGGGGGAATGAGCAGTTCTTC. The entire variable domain, with the rest obtained from reference TRBV5-1 and TRBJ2-1, is as follows: KAGVTQTPRYLIKTRGQQVTLSCSPISGHRSVSWYQQTPGQGLQFLFEYFSETQRNKGNFPGRFSGRQFSNSRSEMNVSTLELGDSALYLCASSYDSKRGNEQFFGPGTRLTVL.

V and J are TRBV19 and TRBJ1-1; no clear D. Germline lookup yields CDR1 LNHDA and CDR2 SQIVND (reference sequence). The V end lost 7 bases, the J end lost 6 bases, and 24 bases lay between the germline ends. This CDR3 region has 16 residues. The CDR3 spells CASTYRSGRRPSEAFF. In DNA, the CDR3 is TGTGCCAGTACCTACAGATCGGGGAGGCGGCCGTCTGAAGCTTTCTTT.

This chain links TRBV11-2 with TRBJ1-1, with 8 bases that match TRBD1. This CDR3 comprises 14 residues. V lost 4 bases and J lost 11; bases outside the gene matches: 12. The V gene's germline CDR1 is SGHAT and CDR2 FQNNGV. The CDR3 DNA reads TGTGCCAGCAGCTCCCTACGACAGGGGAATGGGGCTTTCTTT. Amino acid sequence: CASSSLRQGNGAFF.

The chain carries TRBV7-9 and TRBJ2-1; D is uncertain. The CDR3 has 15 amino acids. Trimming pared 1 base from V and 0 bases from J, leaving 7 bases between. Germline lookup yields CDR1 SEHNR and CDR2 FQNEAQ (reference sequence). In DNA, the CDR3 is TGTGCCAGCAGCTTAGGGGCGAGCTCCTACAATGAGCAGTTCTTC. Amino acids: CASSLGASSYNEQFF.

This clone was detected only a few times. The chain is built from TRBV7-9 and TRBJ1-5; D is ambiguous. The CDR3 has 14 residues. Trimming removed 0 bases at V and 4 bases at J, with 7 bases between. Germline V gives CDR1 SEHNR, CDR2 FQNEAQ (reference sequence). As DNA, the CDR3 is TGTGCCAGCAGCTTAGCGGGGAGGAATCAGCCCCAGCATTTT. It specifies CASSLAGRNQPQHF.

The chain has TRBV5-1 and TRBJ1-1; D not certain. The CDR3 consists of 16 residues. V was cut by 4 bases and J by 2 bases, with 18 bases left in between. Per germline, CDR1 SGHRS and CDR2 YFSETQ. DNA of the CDR3: TGCGCCAGCAGCGCGGGAGGTGCAGATGGAAACACTGAAGCTTTCTTT. Translating gives CASSAGGADGNTEAFF.

The rearrangement uses TRBV27 and TRBJ2-3, with D unclear. Germline V CDR1 and CDR2: MNHEY, SMNVEV (reference sequence). V lost 4 bases and J lost 6, with 23 bases in between. This CDR3 region has 17 residues. The CDR3 DNA reads TGTGCCAGCAGTTCTCCACCCCAAATGGCCTCGAGGGATACGCAGTATTTT. Residues: CASSSPPQMASRDTQYF.

The V call is TRBV5-1, the J call TRBJ2-1; 8 nucleotides agree with TRBD1. Germline V gene data show CDR1 as SGHRS and CDR2 as YFSETQ. V shed 0 bases and J 6 bases; nucleotides not matched to a gene: 5. The CDR3 covers 15 residues. The CDR3 region has the DNA TGCGCCAGCAGCTTGGCCGGGACAGGTTCCAATGAGCAGTTCTTC. As protein: CASSLAGTGSNEQFF. The variable domain in full, completed from reference TRBV5-1 and TRBJ2-1, reads KAGVTQTPRYLIKTRGQQVTLSCSPISGHRSVSWYQQTPGQGLQFLFEYFSETQRNKGNFPGRFSGRQFSNSRSEMNVSTLELGDSALYLCASSLAGTGSNEQFFGPGTRLTVL.

The chain has TRBV7-2 and TRBJ2-6, with TRBD2 identical over 10 bases. Germline V CDR1 and CDR2: SGHTA, FQGNSA. Trimming removed 5 bases from V and 0 bases from J; junction bases left unmatched: 7. The CDR3 runs to 18 residues. The CDR3 loop is CASSPRLAGSSGANVLTF. The CDR3 DNA is TGTGCCAGCAGCCCGCGACTAGCGGGTTCCTCTGGGGCCAACGTCCTGACTTTC.

The chain combines TRBV19 with TRBJ1-1, with D unresolved. The germline gives CDR1 LNHDA, CDR2 SQIVND (reference sequence). The V end was cut by 5 bases, the J end by 3 bases, with 13 bases between. There are 14 residues in the CDR3. The CDR3 loop is CASSLRGVDTEAFF. The CDR3 bases are TGTGCCAGTAGTCTACGGGGAGTTGACACTGAAGCTTTCTTT.

The rearrangement joins TRBV5-1 to TRBJ1-2; TRBD1 matches 8 bases. CDR3 length: 13 residues. V was clipped by 0 bases and J by 7 bases; unmatched bases: 2. CDR1 SGHRS and CDR2 YFSETQ come from the germline V gene. Here the CDR3 DNA reads TGCGCCAGCAGCTTGGGCGGGACAGGTGGCTACACCTTC. Residues: CASSLGGTGGYTF. The entire variable domain, with the rest obtained from reference TRBV5-1 and TRBJ1-2, is as follows: KAGVTQTPRYLIKTRGQQVTLSCSPISGHRSVSWYQQTPGQGLQFLFEYFSETQRNKGNFPGRFSGRQFSNSRSEMNVSTLELGDSALYLCASSLGGTGGYTFGSGTRLTVV.

The rearrangement joins TRBV24-1 to TRBJ1-2, with 10 bases aligning to TRBD1. This CDR3 comprises 13 residues. CDR1 is KGHDR and CDR2 is SFDVKD in the germline V gene. Trimming cost V 3 bases and J 8 bases; bases outside gene matches: 2. The CDR3 nucleotides are TGTGCCACCAGTGATGACAGGGGGCGAGGCTACACCTTC. Its translation: CATSDDRGRGYTF.

This rearrangement joins TRBV6-2 or TRBV6-3 to TRBJ1-4, with 8 bases matching TRBD1. The junction had 20 bases not matched to a gene; V was cut back by 6 bases and J by 8 bases. The CDR3 covers 18 residues. Per the germline V gene, CDR1 is MNHEY and CDR2 is SVGEGT. The CDR3 DNA is TGTGCCAGCAGCCCCTCCACCGGTTCCAGGGGGCTCAGAGAAAAACTGTTTTTT. Protein sequence: CASSPSTGSRGLREKLFF.

The CDR3 region has the DNA TGTGCCAGCAGTGAAGTGGTCGGGATCACCGGGGAGCTGTTTTTT. Its translation is CASSEVVGITGELFF. The chain combines TRBV6-1 with TRBJ2-2, with D perhaps matching TRBD2 (5 bases). V lost 1 base, J lost 4 bases, and 10 bases lay in between. Germline CDR1 is MNHNS and CDR2 is SASEGT. This CDR3 comprises 15 residues.

V and J are TRBV2 and TRBJ1-6, with 9 bases fitting TRBD1. V trimming: 4 bases; J trimming: 7 bases; junction bases outside the gene matches: 8. Germline V gene sequence: CDR1 SNHLY, CDR2 FYNNEI. The CDR3 is 16 amino acids. Here the CDR3 reads CASSGDRDPLNSPLHF. The DNA of the CDR3 is TGTGCCAGCAGTGGGGACAGGGACCCTTTAAATTCACCCCTCCACTTT.

CDR3 in DNA: TGTGCCAGCAGCTCGGACTTAGGGACCTACAATGAGCAGTTCTTC. Encoded protein: CASSSDLGTYNEQFF. The chain carries TRBV7-3 and TRBJ2-1; D is possibly TRBD2 (5 bases). V lost 4 bases and J lost 2, with 12 bases in between. CDR1 is SGHTA and CDR2 is FQGTGA in the germline V gene. The CDR3 loop spans 15 amino acids.

With regard to this clone: The same CDR3 is also encoded by other DNA sequences in this sample. The rearrangement links TRBV12-3 or TRBV12-4 to TRBJ1-5; D gene ambiguous. V shed 8 bases and J shed 0 bases, with 5 bases lying between them. This CDR3 comprises 12 residues. The DNA for the CDR3 is TGTGCCAGCGGAGGTAGCAATCAGCCCCAGCATTTT. Protein product: CASGGSNQPQHF.

This clone came up once. The V gene is TRBV7-9, the J gene TRBJ1-1; D uncertain. The CDR3 consists of 12 residues. Trimming stripped 1 base from V and 7 bases from J, with 7 bases between. The V gene's germline CDR1 is SEHNR and CDR2 FQNEAQ (reference sequence). The CDR3 spells CASSLGGNEAFF. CDR3 DNA: TGTGCCAGCAGCTTAGGCGGAAATGAAGCTTTCTTT.